Described below is a single T cell receptor beta chain sequence and its context. The target antigen is unknown. The sample originates from a study of shared clonotypes between healthy human individuals. Germline CDR1 and CDR2: SGHRS and YFSETQ. The CDR3 sequence is 14 residues long. V was cut by 1 base and J by 1 base, with 7 bases left in between. General study findings and limits: Naive subsets typically showed greater estimated richness than memory subsets.

A CD45RA-negative memory subset and a CD45RA+ naive subset were separated from the CD4+ cells. Source study methods: Filtering was not the same, since immunoSEQ gave junction-only sequences without quality scores. Some clones are missing from TCRdb's copy, which holds only in-frame ones; the method was immunoSEQ multiplex PCR. That table gives V, J and clone size, and the DNA gave D and trimming. Of about a million clones listed, under 80% were seen once; the top ten hold about 1.5%. The rearrangement links TRBV5-1 to TRBJ2-3; no definite D call. The TCR originated in a young man in good health. The specimen was memory CD4+ T cells sorted from blood. The subset here: CD45RA-negative fraction. CDR3 sequence (DNA): TGCGCCAGCAGCTTGAACGCAGGCACAGATACGCAGTATTTT. Protein: CASSLNAGTDTQYF.